Listed below are T cell receptor beta chains from one sample, sequenced in a study of shared clonotypes between healthy human individuals. The protocol was immunoSEQ multiplex PCR, while the TCRdb copy is restricted to in-frame clones and leaves out a portion. The data contain 2 million to 2.5 million clones, about 93% of them seen just once; the ten biggest clones take up 1.5% to 2%. What was sequenced was naive CD8+ T cells from PBMCs. The source of these receptors is a young man in good health. Some clones in this sample may be carry-over from other donors' samples. The CDR3 runs from the conserved cysteine through the conserved F or W. A D gene is named only where the DNA matches it firmly. Some rows mark clone size as missing; the rest say once, few, many or name a class of expanded clone.

v_call,cdr3_length,d_call,clone_size,j_call,cdr3_nt,cdr3_aa
TRBV7-9,16,-,-,TRBJ2-7,TGTGCCAGCAGCCCCATCGCTCTCAGGCCCCCATACGAGCAGTACTTC,CASSPIALRPPYEQYF
TRBV25-1,13,-,-,TRBJ2-5,TGTGCCAGCAGTGCCAGGGGCGGCGAGACCCAGTACTTC,CASSARGGETQYF
TRBV6-4,15,TRBD1,few,TRBJ2-1,TGTGCCAGCAGTGACGCAGGGGGAGCCTACAATGAGCAGTTCTTC,CASSDAGGAYNEQFF
TRBV7-6,14,-,-,TRBJ2-7,TGTGCCAGCAGCCCCCCTGATAGGCCCTACGAGCAGTACTTC,CASSPPDRPYEQYF
TRBV18,16,-,-,TRBJ2-4,TGTGCCAGCTCGGGGGAACAAACACTAGCCAAAAACATTCAGTACTTC,CASSGEQTLAKNIQYF
TRBV2,16,-,-,TRBJ1-2,TGTGCCAGCAGTGAAGGTGGGGGGGCGCACAGCTATGGCTACACCTTC,CASSEGGGAHSYGYTF
TRBV27,12,-,-,TRBJ2-7,TGTGCCAGCAGTCCCTGGGCGAGCGAGCAGTACTTC,CASSPWASEQYF
TRBV10-3,13,-,-,TRBJ2-1,TGTGCCATCAGCTACAGCTCCTACAATGAGCAGTTCTTC,CAISYSSYNEQFF
TRBV28,14,TRBD1,-,TRBJ2-7,TGTGCCAGCACACCGACAGGGACCTCCTACGAGCAGTACTTC,CASTPTGTSYEQYF
TRBV19,13,-,once,TRBJ2-7,TGTGCCAGTAGTATAGCGGGAGCGGGTGAGCAGTACTTC,CASSIAGAGEQYF
TRBV11-3,15,TRBD2,few,TRBJ2-7,TGTGCCAGCAGCCGCCTACTAGCGGGAGACTACGAGCAGTACTTC,CASSRLLAGDYEQYF
TRBV27,16,-,-,TRBJ1-5,TGTGCCAGCAGTTTATCGATCCGAATACCCAATCAGCCCCAGCATTTT,CASSLSIRIPNQPQHF
TRBV14,14,TRBD1,-,TRBJ2-1,TGTGCCAGCAGCCAAGGGGACAGGTTCAATGAGCAGTTCTTC,CASSQGDRFNEQFF
TRBV15,12,-,-,TRBJ2-1,TGTGCCACCAGCAGAGCCGGCAATGAGCAGTTCTTC,CATSRAGNEQFF
TRBV27,13,-,few,TRBJ1-5,TGTGCCAGCAGTTTAATTGGGGAACAGCCCCAGCATTTT,CASSLIGEQPQHF
TRBV18,12,-,-,TRBJ1-1,TGTGCCAGCCGAAATGGGAACACTGAAGCTTTCTTT,CASRNGNTEAFF
TRBV10-3,18,TRBD2,-,TRBJ2-5,TGTGCCATCAGTGAGCCCGGACTAGCGGGAGGGGAAGGGGAGACCCAGTACTTC,CAISEPGLAGGEGETQYF
TRBV7-9,14,TRBD1,once,TRBJ2-3,TGTGCCAGCAGCCTACAGGGGTGGACAGATACGCAGTATTTT,CASSLQGWTDTQYF
TRBV30,13,-,-,TRBJ1-6,TGTGCCTGGAGGACCCTCCCCAGCTCACCCCTCCACTTT,CAWRTLPSSPLHF
TRBV10-2,14,-,-,TRBJ2-7,TGCGCCAGCAGTGAGTTTGGGGGAGCCTACGAGCAGTACTTC,CASSEFGGAYEQYF
TRBV7-9,15,-,-,TRBJ2-3,TGTGCCAGCAGCTTAGAAGAATTTTACACAGATACGCAGTATTTT,CASSLEEFYTDTQYF
TRBV4-3,16,-,-,TRBJ2-1,TGCGCCAGCAGCCAAGGTACCGCTAGCTCCTACAATGAGCAGTTCTTC,CASSQGTASSYNEQFF
TRBV9,15,TRBD2,-,TRBJ2-7,TGTGCCAGCAGCGTAGAGGCGGGAGGGCCACACGAGCAGTACTTC,CASSVEAGGPHEQYF
TRBV5-6,14,TRBD1,-,TRBJ1-1,TGTGCCAGCAGTCGGGACAGGGTAGTCACTGAAGCTTTCTTT,CASSRDRVVTEAFF
TRBV28,14,TRBD1,-,TRBJ2-2,TGTGCCAGCAGCAGACAGGGTTACACCGGGGAGCTGTTTTTT,CASSRQGYTGELFF
TRBV6-1,16,TRBD2,-,TRBJ2-7,TGTGCCAGCAGTGAAGCGGAACTAGCGGGAGGCTACGAGCAGTACTTC,CASSEAELAGGYEQYF
TRBV19,14,-,-,TRBJ2-7,TGTGCCAGTAGTATAGGGCAGGAGCCCTACGAGCAGTACTTC,CASSIGQEPYEQYF
TRBV7-9,15,TRBD1,-,TRBJ2-7,TGTGCCAGCAGCTCTCCGGGACAGGGGGTCGCCGAGCAGTACTTC,CASSSPGQGVAEQYF
TRBV14,15,-,-,TRBJ2-7,TGTGCCAGCAGCCCCTCCGGACGCGAGGGGTTCGAGCAGTACTTC,CASSPSGREGFEQYF
TRBV7-6,15,-,-,TRBJ1-1,TGTGCCAGCAGCTTATGGGACACGGTGAACACTGAAGCTTTCTTT,CASSLWDTVNTEAFF
TRBV7-9,13,TRBD1,once,TRBJ2-5,TGTGCCCAAGCCGGGGACAGCCATGAGACCCAGTACTTC,CAQAGDSHETQYF
TRBV6-1,14,TRBD1,-,TRBJ2-7,TGTGCCAGCAGACAAACAGGGGCCGCCTACGAGCAGTACTTC,CASRQTGAAYEQYF
TRBV30,11,-,-,TRBJ2-1,TGTGCCTGGAGTTTTAGCAATGAGCAGTTCTTC,CAWSFSNEQFF
TRBV18,15,TRBD2,-,TRBJ2-3,TGTGCCAGCTCACACCAGCGGGGGAGCACAGATACGCAGTATTTT,CASSHQRGSTDTQYF